One sample yielded the 8 T cell receptor beta chains listed below, sequenced in a study of blood T cells in healthy people across ages. Using a J-beta primer mix together with a sample-barcoded 5' primer, a second PCR was run for roughly 6 to 11 cycles. MiXCR, applied by TCRdb to the 5' RACE reads, yields one record per CDR3 protein. This repertoire shows roughly 800,000 distinct CDR3 sequences, more than 45% found once; its top ten account for 22%. Sequencing input: blood. Receptors were obtained from a man under 40 in good health.

On this clonotype itself: This may stem from a read error, because a much larger clone lies one nucleotide away. The CDR3 DNA reads as TGTGCCAGCAGCAGCTACTTAGGACTAGCGGGAGGGGGGCAGTTCTTC. Amino acids: CASSSYLGLAGGGQFF. The chain joins TRBV7-2 to TRBJ2-1; 15 nucleotides match TRBD2. The germline V gene has CDR1 SGHTA and CDR2 FQGNSA. CDR3 length: 16 residues. J was trimmed by 12 bases and V by 5 bases; bases with no gene match: 11.

The chain links TRBV7-8 to TRBJ2-1; D uncertain. Germline V lookup: CDR1 SGHVS, CDR2 FQNEAQ. The CDR3 consists of 17 residues. V lost 5 bases to trimming and J lost 0 bases, with 17 bases between them. CDR3 in DNA: TGTGCCAGCAGCCCCCAATTGCCTACCAGCTCCTACAATGAGCAGTTCTTC. Amino acid sequence: CASSPQLPTSSYNEQFF.

This clonotype was recorded only once. V and J are TRBV6-4 and TRBJ2-7; 9 positions match TRBD1. V shed 0 bases, J shed 2 bases, and the junction held 5 bases outside the gene matches. The CDR3 consists of 16 residues. CDR1 and CDR2 from the germline V gene are MRHNA and SNTAGT. DNA for the CDR3: TGTGCCAGCAGTGACTCGAGGGACAGGGAGACCTACGAGCAGTACTTC. Amino acid sequence: CASSDSRDRETYEQYF.

The chain carries TRBV20-1 and TRBJ2-1; the D gene is possibly TRBD2 (6 bases). CDR3 length: 14 amino acids. Germline CDR1 DFQATT, CDR2 SNEGSKA (reference sequence). V was trimmed by 7 bases and J by 2 bases, leaving 15 bases between them. CDR3 in amino acids: CSGQGSGPYNEQFF. In DNA form, the CDR3 reads TGCAGTGGCCAGGGAAGCGGGCCCTACAATGAGCAGTTCTTC.

The table lists this clonotype with a few counts. This sequence joins TRBV7-3 and TRBJ2-1; 9 bases are shared with TRBD2. With 6 bases clipped from V and 2 bases from J, the junction kept 5 bases outside the gene matches. The CDR3 loop spans 15 amino acids. In germline, CDR1 is SGHTA, CDR2 FQGTGA. The CDR3: CASSYLAGTYNEQFF. CDR3 nucleotides: TGTGCCAGCAGTTATCTAGCGGGAACCTACAATGAGCAGTTCTTC.

In this sample, this clonotype turned up a few times. This CDR3 is CSAAPIERDEAFF. Written as DNA, the CDR3 is TGCAGTGCCGCACCAATAGAGCGGGATGAAGCTTTCTTT. J is TRBJ1-1 and V is TRBV20-1, with D uncertain. This CDR3 comprises 13 residues. V was pared by 6 bases and J by 7 bases, with 18 bases between. CDR1 is DFQATT and CDR2 is SNEGSKA in the germline V gene (reference sequence).

Only one count was recorded for this clonotype. The chain recombines TRBV7-9 with TRBJ2-5; 7 bases map to TRBD2. The CDR3 totals 15 residues. Germline lookup yields CDR1 SEHNR and CDR2 FQNEAQ (reference sequence). After removal of 5 bases from V and 5 bases from J, the junction contained 11 bases not matched to a gene. CDR3 bases: TGTGCCAGCAGCCGGGAGGCGGGGAGTCATGAGACCCAGTACTTC. Translating it yields CASSREAGSHETQYF.

The rearrangement joins TRBV20-1 to TRBJ2-1, with 7 bases matching TRBD2. V shed 5 bases, J shed 4 bases, and the junction held 5 bases outside the gene matches. This CDR3 comprises 13 residues. Germline CDR1 DFQATT, CDR2 SNEGSKA (reference sequence). CDR3 amino acids: CSALAATYNEQFF. The CDR3 bases are TGCAGTGCTCTAGCGGCTACATACAATGAGCAGTTCTTC.